Listed below are T cell receptor beta chains from one sample, sequenced in a study of T cells after yellow fever vaccination. TCRdb passed the 5' RACE reads through MiXCR, listing each CDR3 protein once. This table has about 340,000 distinct CDR3 sequences, roughly 8.7% appearing once. This specimen was PBMCs, taken on the day of the first yellow fever vaccination. The source of these receptors is a man between 18 and 35 years old who received the YFV17D yellow fever vaccine. The CDR3 runs from the conserved cysteine through the conserved F or W. Fields, in order: V gene, clone size, D gene, J gene, CDR3 protein, CDR3 DNA. D genes are given only for firm matches. Only part of the rows carry a size: once, few, many, or a class if the clone is expanded.

v_call: TRBV30
clone_size: NA
d_call: NA
j_call: TRBJ1-2
cdr3_aa: CAWREKGGHGYTF
cdr3_nt: TGTGCCTGGAGGGAGAAGGGGGGGCATGGCTACACCTTC

v_call: TRBV10-3
clone_size: few
d_call: TRBD2
j_call: TRBJ2-3
cdr3_aa: CAISTGGRDTQYF
cdr3_nt: TGTGCCATCAGTACGGGGGGGAGAGATACGCAGTATTTT

v_call: TRBV12-3/TRBV12-4
clone_size: many
d_call: NA
j_call: TRBJ2-7
cdr3_aa: CASSRGGPYEQYF
cdr3_nt: TGTGCCAGCAGCAGGGGAGGCCCCTACGAGCAGTACTTC

v_call: TRBV6-5
clone_size: NA
d_call: NA
j_call: TRBJ1-2
cdr3_aa: CASSLNFRYGYTF
cdr3_nt: TGTGCCAGCAGTTTGAACTTCCGCTATGGCTACACCTTC

v_call: TRBV21-1
clone_size: NA
d_call: NA
j_call: TRBJ1-1
cdr3_aa: CASSKDRVNTEAFF
cdr3_nt: TGTGCCAGCAGCAAAGACAGGGTGAACACTGAAGCTTTCTTT

v_call: TRBV6-2/TRBV6-3
clone_size: few
d_call: NA
j_call: TRBJ1-1
cdr3_aa: CASSTTDVKAFF
cdr3_nt: TGTGCCAGCAGTACCACGGATGTTAAAGCTTTCTTT

v_call: TRBV4-1
clone_size: NA
d_call: TRBD2
j_call: TRBJ2-1
cdr3_aa: CASSRAGESYNEQFF
cdr3_nt: TGCGCCAGCAGCCGGGCGGGGGAGTCCTACAATGAGCAGTTCTTC

v_call: TRBV12-1
clone_size: NA
d_call: NA
j_call: TRBJ2-1
cdr3_aa: CASRPGNEQFF
cdr3_nt: TGTGCCAGCAGGCCGGGAAATGAGCAGTTCTTC

v_call: TRBV7-2
clone_size: NA
d_call: NA
j_call: TRBJ2-1
cdr3_aa: CASSLSNNEQFF
cdr3_nt: TGTGCCAGCAGCTTATCCAACAATGAGCAGTTCTTC

v_call: TRBV12-3/TRBV12-4
clone_size: few
d_call: NA
j_call: TRBJ1-1
cdr3_aa: CASGQGKGEAFF
cdr3_nt: TGTGCCAGCGGTCAGGGAAAGGGTGAAGCTTTCTTT

v_call: TRBV7-2
clone_size: NA
d_call: NA
j_call: TRBJ2-3
cdr3_aa: CASSLGSTGSTDTQYF
cdr3_nt: TGTGCCAGCAGCTTAGGCAGCACAGGGTCTACAGATACGCAGTATTTT

v_call: TRBV7-2
clone_size: many
d_call: NA
j_call: TRBJ1-2
cdr3_aa: CASSLARGRGYGYTF
cdr3_nt: TGTGCCAGCAGCTTAGCGCGGGGCAGGGGCTATGGCTACACCTTC

v_call: TRBV9
clone_size: NA
d_call: NA
j_call: TRBJ1-6
cdr3_aa: CASSVGVGVSSPLHF
cdr3_nt: TGTGCCAGCAGCGTAGGTGTAGGGGTGAGTTCACCCCTCCACTTT

v_call: TRBV20-1
clone_size: few
d_call: NA
j_call: TRBJ1-1
cdr3_aa: CSAIGGVMNTEAFF
cdr3_nt: TGCAGTGCTATAGGAGGGGTGATGAACACTGAAGCTTTCTTT

v_call: TRBV5-1
clone_size: many
d_call: TRBD2
j_call: TRBJ2-1
cdr3_aa: CASSVTSVREQFF
cdr3_nt: TGCGCCAGCAGCGTGACTAGCGTCCGTGAGCAGTTCTTC

v_call: TRBV28
clone_size: few
d_call: NA
j_call: TRBJ2-2
cdr3_aa: CASSLRKVNTGELFF
cdr3_nt: TGTGCCAGCAGTTTACGTAAAGTGAACACCGGGGAGCTGTTTTTT

v_call: TRBV20-1
clone_size: few
d_call: NA
j_call: TRBJ1-2
cdr3_aa: CSARGLGQGGYGYTF
cdr3_nt: TGCAGTGCTAGAGGACTGGGGCAGGGAGGGTATGGCTACACCTTC

v_call: TRBV6-2/TRBV6-3
clone_size: few
d_call: TRBD1
j_call: TRBJ2-1
cdr3_aa: CASSYPRTGGAYNEQFF
cdr3_nt: TGTGCCAGCAGTTACCCCAGGACAGGGGGGGCCTACAATGAGCAGTTCTTC

v_call: TRBV19
clone_size: few
d_call: NA
j_call: TRBJ1-4
cdr3_aa: CASSFRRGTNEKLFF
cdr3_nt: TGTGCCAGTAGTTTCCGACGGGGGACTAATGAAAAACTGTTTTTT

v_call: TRBV7-2
clone_size: NA
d_call: NA
j_call: TRBJ2-5
cdr3_aa: CASSLVVIRQGSKETQYF
cdr3_nt: TGTGCCAGCAGCTTAGTGGTAATTCGGCAGGGGAGCAAAGAGACCCAGTACTTC

v_call: TRBV7-9
clone_size: many
d_call: NA
j_call: TRBJ2-5
cdr3_aa: CASSLAGIQETQYF
cdr3_nt: TGTGCCAGCAGCTTAGCGGGCATCCAAGAGACCCAGTACTTC

v_call: TRBV7-2
clone_size: few
d_call: NA
j_call: TRBJ2-7
cdr3_aa: CASILGVGYEQYF
cdr3_nt: TGTGCCAGCATCCTAGGGGTCGGCTACGAGCAGTACTTC

v_call: TRBV10-2
clone_size: NA
d_call: TRBD1
j_call: TRBJ1-3
cdr3_aa: CASLDRGRGNTIYF
cdr3_nt: TGCGCCAGCCTAGACAGGGGGCGAGGAAACACCATATATTTT

v_call: TRBV5-1
clone_size: many
d_call: NA
j_call: TRBJ1-1
cdr3_aa: CASSGGRGDTEAFF
cdr3_nt: TGCGCCAGCAGCGGGGGTAGGGGAGACACTGAAGCTTTCTTT

v_call: TRBV7-2
clone_size: NA
d_call: NA
j_call: TRBJ2-3
cdr3_aa: CASSFARSDTQYF
cdr3_nt: TGTGCCAGCAGCTTTGCGAGATCAGATACGCAGTATTTT

v_call: TRBV5-1
clone_size: NA
d_call: NA
j_call: TRBJ2-6
cdr3_aa: CASGISGANVLTF
cdr3_nt: TGCGCCAGCGGGATCTCTGGGGCCAACGTCCTGACTTTC

v_call: TRBV7-3
clone_size: NA
d_call: TRBD2
j_call: TRBJ2-2
cdr3_aa: CASSLTSGGSANTGELFF
cdr3_nt: TGTGCCAGCAGCTTGACTAGCGGGGGGTCTGCGAACACCGGGGAGCTGTTTTTT

v_call: TRBV10-1
clone_size: NA
d_call: TRBD2
j_call: TRBJ2-7
cdr3_aa: CASSESLRASGGPYEQYF
cdr3_nt: TGCGCCAGCAGTGAGTCCCTCCGGGCTAGCGGGGGACCCTACGAGCAGTACTTC